Each of the 5 T cell receptor beta chains below was sequenced from the same sample in a study of Graves' ophthalmopathy and Graves' hyperthyroidism. Amplified material comprised TCR beta CDR3 regions derived from RNA transcripts. The authors performed first-round RT-PCR with HTBI primers and then a second-round multiplex PCR. TCRdb reprocessed the multiplex PCR reads via MiXCR and lists one record per CDR3 protein. The table has hundreds of thousands of distinct CDR3 sequences, 20% to 25% seen once. The sequenced sample was peripheral blood. The source of these receptors is a woman under 30 with stable Graves' hyperthyroidism. Some clones in this sample may be carry-over from other donors' samples.

The rearrangement uses TRBV12-3 or TRBV12-4 and TRBJ2-5; maybe TRBD2 (5 bases). Trimming cost V 6 bases and J 2 bases, with 16 bases left between them. CDR3 length: 15 residues. CDR3 DNA: TGTGCCAGCAGCGGACCCCGGGAACCTCAAGAGACCCAGTACTTC. Translating gives CASSGPREPQETQYF.

This clonotype showed up many times. The chain is built from TRBV6-2 or TRBV6-3 and TRBJ2-7; D assignment may be TRBD1 or TRBD2 (5 bases each). The CDR3 extends over 14 amino acids. Germline V gene sequence: CDR1 MNHEY, CDR2 SVGEGT. Trimming cost V 0 bases and J 4 bases, with 10 bases left between them. DNA for the CDR3: TGTGCCAGCAGTTACTCCAGGGAGCTTTACGAGCAGTACTTC. Translation: CASSYSRELYEQYF.

The rearrangement joins TRBV2 to TRBJ2-2; D remains ambiguous. V dropped 7 bases and J dropped 7 bases, with 13 bases sitting between them. CDR3 length: 13 residues. Per the germline V gene, CDR1 is SNHLY and CDR2 is FYNNEI. The CDR3 nucleotides are TGTGCCAGCAAGGTCCATCCAAGCGGGGAGCTGTTTTTT. This sequence encodes CASKVHPSGELFF.

This clonotype was observed at least ten times. The chain is built from TRBV6-1 and TRBJ1-3; D remains ambiguous. Germline-derived CDR1 and CDR2 are MNHNS and SASEGT. There are 14 residues in the CDR3. V was pared by 4 bases and J by 0 bases, with 7 bases between. CDR3 in amino acids: CASSVASSGNTIYF. In nucleotides, the CDR3 is TGTGCCAGCAGTGTAGCCAGCTCTGGAAACACCATATATTTT.

This clonotype turned up a few times. V is TRBV28 and J is TRBJ2-7, with D tentatively TRBD2 (6 bases). Trimming removed 5 bases from V and 9 bases from J, with 14 bases in between. The CDR3 spans 12 residues. Germline V lookup: CDR1 MDHEN, CDR2 SYDVKM. The CDR3 reads CASSRPHGGQYF. CDR3 nucleotides: TGTGCCAGCAGTCGCCCTCACGGGGGGCAGTACTTC. The full variable domain, with the rest looked up from reference TRBV28 and TRBJ2-7, is DVKVTQSSRYLVKRTGEKVFLECVQDMDHENMFWYRQDPGLGLRLIYFSYDVKMKEKGDIPEGYSVSREKKERFSLILESASTNQTSMYLCASSRPHGGQYFGPGTRLTVT.